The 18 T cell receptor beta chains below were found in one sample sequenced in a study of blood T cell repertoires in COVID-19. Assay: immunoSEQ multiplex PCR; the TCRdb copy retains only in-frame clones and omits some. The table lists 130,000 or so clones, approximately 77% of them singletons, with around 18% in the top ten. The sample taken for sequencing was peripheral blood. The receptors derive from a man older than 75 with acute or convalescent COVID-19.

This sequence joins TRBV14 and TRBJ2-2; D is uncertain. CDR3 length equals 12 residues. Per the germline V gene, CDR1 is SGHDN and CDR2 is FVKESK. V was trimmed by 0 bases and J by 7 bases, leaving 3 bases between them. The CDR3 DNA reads TGTGCCAGCAGCCAAGATCACGGGGAGCTGTTTTTT. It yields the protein CASSQDHGELFF.

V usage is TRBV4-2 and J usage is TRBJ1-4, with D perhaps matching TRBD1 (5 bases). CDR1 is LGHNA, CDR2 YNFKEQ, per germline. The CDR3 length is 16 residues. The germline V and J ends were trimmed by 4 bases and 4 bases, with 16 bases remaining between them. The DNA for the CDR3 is TGTGCCAGCAGCCCCGGCGACAGCACTCTTAATGAAAAACTGTTTTTT. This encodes CASSPGDSTLNEKLFF.

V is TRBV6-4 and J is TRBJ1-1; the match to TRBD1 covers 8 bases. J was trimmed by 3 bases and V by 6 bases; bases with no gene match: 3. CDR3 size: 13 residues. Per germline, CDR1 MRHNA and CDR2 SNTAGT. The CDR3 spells CASSPTGDTEAFF. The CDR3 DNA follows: TGTGCCAGCAGCCCGACAGGGGACACTGAAGCTTTCTTT.

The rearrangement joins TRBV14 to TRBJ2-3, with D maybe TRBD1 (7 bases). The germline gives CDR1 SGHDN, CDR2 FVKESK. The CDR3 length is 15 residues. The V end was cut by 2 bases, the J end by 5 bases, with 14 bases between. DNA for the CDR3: TGTGCCAGCAGCCAAAGGAGGGGGCTGGGAGATACGCAGTATTTT. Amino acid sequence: CASSQRRGLGDTQYF.

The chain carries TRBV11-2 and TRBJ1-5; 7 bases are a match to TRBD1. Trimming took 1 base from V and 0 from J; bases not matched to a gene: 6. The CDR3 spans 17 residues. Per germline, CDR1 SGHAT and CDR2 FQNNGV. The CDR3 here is CASSLGSRGNSNQPQHF. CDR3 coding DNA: TGTGCCAGCAGCTTAGGGTCCAGGGGGAATAGCAATCAGCCCCAGCATTTT.

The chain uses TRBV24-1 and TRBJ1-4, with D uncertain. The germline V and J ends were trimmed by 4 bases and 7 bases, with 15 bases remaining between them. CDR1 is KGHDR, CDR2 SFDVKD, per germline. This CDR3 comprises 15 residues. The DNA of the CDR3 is TGTGCCACCAGTGACCCTAGAGCCCGGGTTGAAAAACTGTTTTTT. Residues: CATSDPRARVEKLFF.

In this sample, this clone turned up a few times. This chain's CDR3 is CASSSDRDSPLHF. In nucleotides, the CDR3 is TGTGCCAGCAGTTCAGACAGGGATTCACCCCTCCACTTT. The chain uses TRBV12-3 or TRBV12-4 and TRBJ1-6; 7 positions agree with TRBD1. The J segment lost 8 bases and the V segment lost 4 bases, leaving 2 bases of the junction unmatched. This CDR3 spans 13 amino acids.

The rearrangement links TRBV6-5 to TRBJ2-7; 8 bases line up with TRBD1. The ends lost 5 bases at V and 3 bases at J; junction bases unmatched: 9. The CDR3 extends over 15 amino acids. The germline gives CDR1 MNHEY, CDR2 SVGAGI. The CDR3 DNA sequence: TGTGCCAGCAGTAATAGACAGGGGAGCCTCTACGAGCAGTACTTC. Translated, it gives CASSNRQGSLYEQYF.

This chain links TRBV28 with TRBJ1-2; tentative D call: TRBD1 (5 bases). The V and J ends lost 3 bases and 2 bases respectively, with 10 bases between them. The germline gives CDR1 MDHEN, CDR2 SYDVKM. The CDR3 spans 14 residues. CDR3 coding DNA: TGTGCCAGCAGTTTGGGGGGTGGGAACTATGGCTACACCTTC. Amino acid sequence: CASSLGGGNYGYTF.

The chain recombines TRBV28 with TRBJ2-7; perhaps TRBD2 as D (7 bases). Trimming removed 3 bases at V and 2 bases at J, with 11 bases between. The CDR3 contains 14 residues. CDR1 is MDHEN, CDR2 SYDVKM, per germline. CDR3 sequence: CASSFRGGPYEQYF. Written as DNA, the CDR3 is TGTGCCAGCAGTTTTAGGGGGGGACCCTACGAGCAGTACTTC.

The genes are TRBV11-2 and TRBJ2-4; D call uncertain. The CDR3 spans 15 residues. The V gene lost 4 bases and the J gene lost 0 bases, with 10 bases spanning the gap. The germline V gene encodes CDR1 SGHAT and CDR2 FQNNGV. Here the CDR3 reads CASSSPDIAKNIQYF. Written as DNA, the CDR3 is TGTGCCAGCAGCTCGCCAGATATAGCCAAAAACATTCAGTACTTC.

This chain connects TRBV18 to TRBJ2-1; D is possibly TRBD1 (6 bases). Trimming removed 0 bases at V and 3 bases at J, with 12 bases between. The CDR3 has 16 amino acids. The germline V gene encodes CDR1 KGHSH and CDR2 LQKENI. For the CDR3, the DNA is TGTGCCAGCTCACCACCGTCCAGCAGGGGCTACAATGAGCAGTTCTTC. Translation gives CASSPPSSRGYNEQFF.

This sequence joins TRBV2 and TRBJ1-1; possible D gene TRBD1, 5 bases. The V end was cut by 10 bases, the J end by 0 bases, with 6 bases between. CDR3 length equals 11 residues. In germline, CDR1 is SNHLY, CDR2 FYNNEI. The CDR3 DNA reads TGTGCCACGACAGTGAACACTGAAGCTTTCTTT. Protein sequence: CATTVNTEAFF.

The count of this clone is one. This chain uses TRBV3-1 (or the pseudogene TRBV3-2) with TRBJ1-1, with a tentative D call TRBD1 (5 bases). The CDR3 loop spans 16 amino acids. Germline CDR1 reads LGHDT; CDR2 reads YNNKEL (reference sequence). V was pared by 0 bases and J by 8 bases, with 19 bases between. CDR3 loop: CASSQDRVGGATEAFF. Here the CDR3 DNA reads TGTGCCAGCAGCCAAGATCGGGTTGGAGGGGCCACCGAAGCTTTCTTT.

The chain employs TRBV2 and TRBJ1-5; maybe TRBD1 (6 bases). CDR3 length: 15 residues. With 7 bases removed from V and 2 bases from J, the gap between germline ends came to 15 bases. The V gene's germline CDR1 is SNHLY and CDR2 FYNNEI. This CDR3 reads CASNPDRQGNQPQHF. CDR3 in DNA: TGTGCCAGCAACCCGGACAGACAGGGCAATCAGCCCCAGCATTTT.

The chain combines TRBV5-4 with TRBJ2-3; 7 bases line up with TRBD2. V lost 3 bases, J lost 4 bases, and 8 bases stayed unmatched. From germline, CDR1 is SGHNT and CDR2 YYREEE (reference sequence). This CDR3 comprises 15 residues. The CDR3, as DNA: TGTGCCAGCAGCTCGGGGGGAGGCCGAGCAGATACGCAGTATTTT. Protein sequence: CASSSGGGRADTQYF.

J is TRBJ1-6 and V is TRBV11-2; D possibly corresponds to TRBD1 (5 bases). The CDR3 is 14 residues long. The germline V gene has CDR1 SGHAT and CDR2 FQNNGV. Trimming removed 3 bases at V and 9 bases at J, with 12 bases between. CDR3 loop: CASSLGGGFSPLHF. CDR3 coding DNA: TGTGCCAGCAGCTTGGGGGGGGGTTTTTCACCCCTCCACTTT.

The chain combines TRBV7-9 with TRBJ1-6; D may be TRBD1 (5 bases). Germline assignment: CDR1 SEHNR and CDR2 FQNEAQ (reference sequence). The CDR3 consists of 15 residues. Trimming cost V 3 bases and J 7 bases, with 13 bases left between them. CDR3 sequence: CASSFQTANNSPLHF. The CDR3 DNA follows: TGTGCCAGCAGCTTTCAGACAGCGAACAATTCACCCCTCCACTTT.